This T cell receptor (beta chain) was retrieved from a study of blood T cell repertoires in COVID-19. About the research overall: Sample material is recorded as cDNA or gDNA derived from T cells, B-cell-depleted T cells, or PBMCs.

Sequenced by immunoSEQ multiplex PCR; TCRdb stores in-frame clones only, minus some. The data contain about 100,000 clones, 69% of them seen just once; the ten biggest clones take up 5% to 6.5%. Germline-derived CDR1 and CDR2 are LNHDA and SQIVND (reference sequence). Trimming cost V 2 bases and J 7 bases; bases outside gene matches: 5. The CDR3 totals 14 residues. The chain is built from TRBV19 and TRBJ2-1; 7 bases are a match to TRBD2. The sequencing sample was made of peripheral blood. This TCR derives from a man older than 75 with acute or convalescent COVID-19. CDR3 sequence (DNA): TGTGCCAGTAGTATAACCGGGACTAAAAATGAGCAGTTCTTC. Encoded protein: CASSITGTKNEQFF.